This TCR beta chain was profiled in a study of identical twins. Study outcomes and limitations: Part of the zero-insertion signal could reflect confounding by invariant MAIT and iNKT cells.

Turning to this clonotype: Its antigen is not identified.

TCRdb passed the 5' RACE reads through MiXCR, listing each CDR3 protein once. The sample shows roughly 720,000 distinct CDR3 sequences, over 15% of them seen only once. V was pared by 6 bases and J by 4 bases, with 9 bases between. The V gene's germline CDR1 is MNHEY and CDR2 SVGEGT. The CDR3 length is 12 residues. Every one of the donors was a healthy Caucasian. These same data were also listed under a study on T cells expressing NK-cell markers.

The sequence was obtained from a woman in her late teens or twenties in good health. The chain joins TRBV6-2 or TRBV6-3 to TRBJ1-2; D is ambiguous. Sequencing was carried out using PBMCs. The CDR3 is CASRASGYGYTF. DNA of the CDR3: TGTGCCAGCAGGGCCTCTGGCTATGGCTACACCTTC.